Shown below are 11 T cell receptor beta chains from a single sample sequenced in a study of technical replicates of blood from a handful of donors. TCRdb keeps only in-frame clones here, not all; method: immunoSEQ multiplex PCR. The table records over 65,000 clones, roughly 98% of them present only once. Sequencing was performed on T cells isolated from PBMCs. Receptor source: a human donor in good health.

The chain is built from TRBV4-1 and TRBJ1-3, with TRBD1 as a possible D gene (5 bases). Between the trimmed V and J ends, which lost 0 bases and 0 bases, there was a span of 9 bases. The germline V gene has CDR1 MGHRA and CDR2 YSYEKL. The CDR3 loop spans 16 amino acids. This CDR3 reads CASSQERQGSGNTIYF. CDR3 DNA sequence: TGCGCCAGCAGCCAAGAAAGGCAGGGCTCTGGAAACACCATATATTTT.

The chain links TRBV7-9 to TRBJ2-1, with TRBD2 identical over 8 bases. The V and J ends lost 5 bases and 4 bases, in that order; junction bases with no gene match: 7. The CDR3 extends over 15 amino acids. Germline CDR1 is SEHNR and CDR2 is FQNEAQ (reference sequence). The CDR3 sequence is CASSISIAGYNEQFF. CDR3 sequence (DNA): TGTGCCAGCAGCATATCAATAGCGGGATACAATGAGCAGTTCTTC.

CDR3 bases: TGTGCCAGCAGCAAAACAGGGGGCGGTGGTGAAAAACTGTTTTTT. Protein product: CASSKTGGGGEKLFF. The chain employs TRBV7-8 and TRBJ1-4; 9 bases match TRBD1. The germline gives CDR1 SGHVS, CDR2 FQNEAQ. The trim removed 5 bases at V and 7 bases at J, leaving 8 bases unmatched. The CDR3 loop spans 15 amino acids. The whole variable domain, remainder taken from reference TRBV7-8 and TRBJ1-4, is GAGVSQSPRYKVAKRGQDVALRCDPISGHVSLFWYQQALGQGPEFLTYFQNEAQLDKSGLPSDRFFAERPEGSVSTLKIQRTQQEDSAVYLCASSKTGGGGEKLFFGSGTQLSVL.

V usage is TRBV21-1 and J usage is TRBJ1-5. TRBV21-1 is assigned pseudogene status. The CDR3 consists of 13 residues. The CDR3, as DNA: TGTGCCAGCCGACGGCGGCGGAATCAGCCCCAGCATTTT. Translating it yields CASRRRRNQPQHF.

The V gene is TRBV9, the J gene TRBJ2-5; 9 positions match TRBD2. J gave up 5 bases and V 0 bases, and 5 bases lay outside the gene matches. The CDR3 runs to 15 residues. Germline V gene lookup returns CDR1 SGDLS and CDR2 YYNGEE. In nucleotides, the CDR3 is TGTGCCAGCAGCGTAGGAGCTAGCGGGGAGGAGACCCAGTACTTC. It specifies CASSVGASGEETQYF.

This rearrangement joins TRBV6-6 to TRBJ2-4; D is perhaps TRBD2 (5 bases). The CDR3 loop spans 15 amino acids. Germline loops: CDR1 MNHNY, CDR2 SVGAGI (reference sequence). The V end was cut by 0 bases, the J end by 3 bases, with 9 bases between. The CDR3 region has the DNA TGTGCCAGCAGTTACTCCGGTGGAGGCAAAAACATTCAGTACTTC. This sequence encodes CASSYSGGGKNIQYF.

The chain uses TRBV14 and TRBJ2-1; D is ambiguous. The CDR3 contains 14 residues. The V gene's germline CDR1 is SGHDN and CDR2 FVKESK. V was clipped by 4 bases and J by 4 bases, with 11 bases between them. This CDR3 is CASSRRSPYNEQFF. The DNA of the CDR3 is TGTGCCAGCAGCCGGAGAAGTCCGTACAATGAGCAGTTCTTC.

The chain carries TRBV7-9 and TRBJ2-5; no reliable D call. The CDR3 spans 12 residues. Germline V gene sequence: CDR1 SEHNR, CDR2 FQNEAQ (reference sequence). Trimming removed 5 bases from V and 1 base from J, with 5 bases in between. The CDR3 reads CASSTSQETQYF. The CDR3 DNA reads TGTGCCAGCAGCACATCCCAAGAGACCCAGTACTTC.

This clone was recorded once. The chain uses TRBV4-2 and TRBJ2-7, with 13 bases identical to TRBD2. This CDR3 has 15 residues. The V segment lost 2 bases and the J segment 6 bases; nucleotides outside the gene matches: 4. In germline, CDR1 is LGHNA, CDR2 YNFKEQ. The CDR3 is CASSQFGTSGTEQYF. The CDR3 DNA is TGTGCCAGCAGCCAATTCGGGACTAGCGGGACCGAGCAGTACTTC.

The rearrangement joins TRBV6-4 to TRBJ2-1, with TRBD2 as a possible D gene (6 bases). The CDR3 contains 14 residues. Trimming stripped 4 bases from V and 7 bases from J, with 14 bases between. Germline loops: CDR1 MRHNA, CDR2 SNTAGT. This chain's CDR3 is CASSAGDMTNEQFF. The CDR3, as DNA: TGTGCCAGCAGTGCGGGGGATATGACGAATGAGCAGTTCTTC.

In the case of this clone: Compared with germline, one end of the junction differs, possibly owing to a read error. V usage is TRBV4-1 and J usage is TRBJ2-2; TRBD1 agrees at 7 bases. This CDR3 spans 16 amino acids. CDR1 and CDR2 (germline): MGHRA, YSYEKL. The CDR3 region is CASSQDSGGPTRELFF. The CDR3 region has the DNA TGCGCCAGCAGCCAAGATTCAGGGGGTCCCACCCGGGAGCTGTTTTTT.